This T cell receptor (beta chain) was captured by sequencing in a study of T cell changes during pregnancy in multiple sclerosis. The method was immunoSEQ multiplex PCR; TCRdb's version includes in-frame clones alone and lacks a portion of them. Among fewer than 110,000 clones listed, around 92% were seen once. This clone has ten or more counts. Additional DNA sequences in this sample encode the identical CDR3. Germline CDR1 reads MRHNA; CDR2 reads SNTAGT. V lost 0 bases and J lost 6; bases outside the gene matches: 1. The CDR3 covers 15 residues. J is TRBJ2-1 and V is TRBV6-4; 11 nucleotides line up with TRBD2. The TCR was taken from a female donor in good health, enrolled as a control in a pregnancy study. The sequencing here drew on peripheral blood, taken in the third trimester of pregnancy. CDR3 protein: CASSDSSGGANEQFF. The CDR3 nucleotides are TGTGCCAGCAGTGACTCTAGCGGGGGGGCCAATGAGCAGTTCTTC.